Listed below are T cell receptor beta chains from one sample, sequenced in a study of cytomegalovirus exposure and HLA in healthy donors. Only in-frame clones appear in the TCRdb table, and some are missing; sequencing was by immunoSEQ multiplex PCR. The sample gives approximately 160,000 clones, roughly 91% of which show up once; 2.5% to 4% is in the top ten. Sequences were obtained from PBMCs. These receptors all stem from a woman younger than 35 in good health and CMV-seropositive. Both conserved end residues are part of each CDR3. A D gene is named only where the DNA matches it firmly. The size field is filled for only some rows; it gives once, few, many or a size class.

CDR3 protein: CASSVGPGEFVETQYF
clone size: -
J gene: TRBJ2-5
D gene: -
V gene: TRBV9

CDR3 protein: CASSEDRERGYTF
clone size: once
J gene: TRBJ1-2
D gene: TRBD1
V gene: TRBV2

CDR3 protein: CASSQEGSASTYEQYF
clone size: -
J gene: TRBJ2-7
D gene: -
V gene: TRBV4-2

CDR3 protein: CASSLAQSRDTQYF
clone size: -
J gene: TRBJ2-3
D gene: -
V gene: TRBV7-2

CDR3 protein: CASSGESGGKLFF
clone size: -
J gene: TRBJ1-4
D gene: TRBD1
V gene: TRBV6-6

CDR3 protein: CASSLGSRYEQYF
clone size: -
J gene: TRBJ2-7
D gene: -
V gene: TRBV7-9

CDR3 protein: CASSDLTGKREQYF
clone size: -
J gene: TRBJ2-7
D gene: -
V gene: TRBV28

CDR3 protein: CASREQGAGNTEAFF
clone size: -
J gene: TRBJ1-1
D gene: TRBD1
V gene: TRBV27

CDR3 protein: CAWSVRLGETQYF
clone size: -
J gene: TRBJ2-5
D gene: -
V gene: TRBV30

CDR3 protein: CASSLGRGQPQHF
clone size: once
J gene: TRBJ1-5
D gene: -
V gene: TRBV5-1

CDR3 protein: CASSLAPDYEQYF
clone size: -
J gene: TRBJ2-7
D gene: -
V gene: TRBV5-1

CDR3 protein: CASSYPGQQTRYSNQPQHF
clone size: -
J gene: TRBJ1-5
D gene: TRBD1
V gene: TRBV6-8

CDR3 protein: CASSRNRGDGAYEQYF
clone size: -
J gene: TRBJ2-7
D gene: TRBD2
V gene: TRBV18

CDR3 protein: CASSLVIGGQGGQTQYF
clone size: -
J gene: TRBJ2-5
D gene: TRBD1
V gene: TRBV11-3

CDR3 protein: CASSDSSSRGEQFF
clone size: -
J gene: TRBJ2-1
D gene: -
V gene: TRBV6-4

CDR3 protein: CASSSSGRAYNEQFF
clone size: -
J gene: TRBJ2-1
D gene: TRBD2
V gene: TRBV11-2

CDR3 protein: CASRPGQETQYF
clone size: -
J gene: TRBJ2-5
D gene: -
V gene: TRBV7-8

CDR3 protein: CASRVGTEGNTEAFF
clone size: -
J gene: TRBJ1-1
D gene: TRBD1
V gene: TRBV10-2

CDR3 protein: CASSLTGATGQPQHF
clone size: -
J gene: TRBJ1-5
D gene: TRBD1
V gene: TRBV5-1

CDR3 protein: CSARSVDTQYF
clone size: -
J gene: TRBJ2-3
D gene: -
V gene: TRBV20-1

CDR3 protein: CASSLSGVLSYEQYF
clone size: -
J gene: TRBJ2-7
D gene: -
V gene: TRBV7-9